The clone carrying this T cell receptor (beta chain) showed up just a few times. As yet, its antigen is unknown. This entry comes from a study of beta chain features in type 1 diabetes. Overall study: Sorted cell examination encompassed over 90 million cells across all samples.

The authors reverse transcribed all of the isolated RNA, so sequencing captured expressed TCRB transcripts. Assay used: immunoSEQ multiplex PCR; TCRdb lists only in-frame clones, some missing. The data hold 12,000 to 15,000 clones, with roughly 60% observed a single time. Points from the study as a whole: Among all four CD4+ subsets, Type 1 diabetes patients had TCRB CDR3s that were moderately but significantly shorter. Naive, central memory and Treg TCRB repertoires seemed to resemble each other more closely in patients than they did in healthy donors.

CD45RO/CCR7/CD25/CD127/CD95/CD27 staining was used to isolate CD4+ naive, central memory, regulatory and stem cell-like memory cells by sorting. Each sorted population was over 98% pure. The source of this sequence is a woman between 18 and 29 years old with type 1 diabetes. The sequenced sample was stem cell memory CD4+ T cells from blood.

In nucleotides, the CDR3 is TGTGCCAGCAGCTTAGGTGCGTCAGATACGCAGTATTTT. Translated, it gives CASSLGASDTQYF. This rearrangement joins TRBV7-9 to TRBJ2-3, with D hard to call. The CDR3 has 13 residues. The germline V gene encodes CDR1 SEHNR and CDR2 FQNEAQ (reference sequence). Trimming removed 1 base at V and 4 bases at J, with 6 bases between.